This T cell receptor beta chain was captured by sequencing in a study of Graves' ophthalmopathy and Graves' hyperthyroidism. This CDR3 has 13 residues. The V gene's germline CDR1 is LGHDT and CDR2 YNNKEL (reference sequence). Trimming took 1 base from V and 7 from J, leaving 11 bases between them. TCR beta CDR3 amplification used RNA transcripts. Scientists carried out first-round RT-PCR using HTBI primers and then a second-round multiplex PCR. MiXCR was run by TCRdb on the multiplex PCR reads, yielding one entry per CDR3 protein. This table holds 300,000 to 400,000 distinct CDR3 sequences, roughly 17% found once.

The clonotype originates from an adult woman with stable Graves' hyperthyroidism. The chain couples TRBV3-1 to TRBJ2-7; D unclear. The sequencing input was peripheral blood. The CDR3 DNA reads TGTGCCAGCAGCCAAGCACTAACGAGGGAGCAGTACTTC. This translates into CASSQALTREQYF.